Listed here is a single T cell receptor (beta chain). Its antigen is still unknown. The data were taken from a study of CD8 T cells in Susac syndrome. cDNA came from roughly 0.5 to 1 ug RNA primed by random hexamers. The amplification used immunoSEQ multiplex PCR on TCR beta CDR3; it spanned 54 Vbeta and 13 Jbeta. TCRdb recomputed calls from the immunoSEQ multiplex PCR reads with MiXCR, one row per CDR3 protein. The sample includes around 270,000 distinct CDR3 sequences, approximately 91% of them seen just once. V lost 8 bases and J 4 bases, leaving 9 bases between the germline ends. The CDR3 length is 12 residues. Germline loops: CDR1 LNHDA, CDR2 SQIVND (reference sequence). TCR beta sequencing was performed on blood CD8+ and CD4+ T cells. The multiple sclerosis controls consisted of treatment-naive patients with relapsing-remitting disease, either stable or active. Findings of the study overall: An acknowledgment was made by the study that its TCR sequencing and HLA analysis involved relatively few individuals.

This TCR came from a human donor with multiple sclerosis. This sequence joins TRBV19 and TRBJ1-5; a weak D match, TRBD1 (5 bases). Sequenced input: CD8+ T cells from PBMCs. The DNA for the CDR3 is TGTGCCAGTGACCAGGGTAATCAGCCCCAGCATTTT. Amino acids: CASDQGNQPQHF.